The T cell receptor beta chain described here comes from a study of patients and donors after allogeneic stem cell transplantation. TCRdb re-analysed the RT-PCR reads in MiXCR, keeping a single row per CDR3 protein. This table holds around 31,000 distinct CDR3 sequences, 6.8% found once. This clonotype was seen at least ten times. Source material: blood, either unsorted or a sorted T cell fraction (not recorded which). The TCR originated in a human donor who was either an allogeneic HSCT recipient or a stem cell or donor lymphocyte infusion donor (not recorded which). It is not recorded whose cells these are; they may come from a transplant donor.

CDR3: CATSESAYGYTF. CDR3 sequence (DNA): TGTGCCACCAGTGAGAGTGCCTATGGCTACACCTTC. The chain uses TRBV24-1 and TRBJ1-2; D gene uncertain. The germline V gene has CDR1 KGHDR and CDR2 SFDVKD. Trimming removed 4 bases from V and 4 bases from J, with 6 bases in between. The CDR3 covers 12 residues.